In this sample, the clone carrying this T cell receptor (beta chain) turned up a few times. Its antigen remains unknown. Vbeta (60) and Jbeta (13) primers were used in the PCR. Only in-frame clones appear in the TCRdb table, and some are missing; sequencing was by immunoSEQ multiplex PCR. The sample has over 95,000 clones; 60% to 80% are singletons. This CDR3 region has 10 residues. V shed 3 bases and J shed 8 bases, with 4 bases lying between them. Germline V gene lookup returns CDR1 SQVTM and CDR2 ANQGSEA. The data were taken from a study of cytomegalovirus exposure and HLA in healthy donors. Study-wide findings and caveats: In vitro testing confirmed a few CMV-associated chains as specific for CMV antigens. Generally TCR sequences proved uncommon, though certain public TCRs appeared in numerous donors.

Sequencing was performed on PBMCs. The chain couples TRBV29-1 to TRBJ1-4, with unresolved D. This sequence was found in a woman aged 25-40 years in good health and CMV-seropositive. CDR3 nucleotide sequence: TGCAGCGTTGAGGGCGAAAAACTGTTTTTT. Encoded protein: CSVEGEKLFF.